The next 27 T cell receptor beta chains were all read from a single sample in a study of OX40 agonist ivuxolimab in advanced cancers. Generated by immunoSEQ multiplex PCR, the TCRdb table keeps only in-frame clones and is missing some. The sample lists about 50,000 clones, 85% to 95% occurring once. Here the sequenced sample was CD4+ or CD8+ T cells sorted from blood, taken in a trial of the OX40 agonist ivuxolimab. Receptors were obtained from an adult with an advanced solid tumor such as melanoma, head and neck, liver or kidney cancer.

The CDR3 reads CASSVISLDWRELNEQFF. The CDR3 region has the DNA TGTGCCAGCAGCGTAATCAGTCTCGATTGGCGGGAGTTAAATGAGCAGTTCTTC. V usage is TRBV9 and J usage is TRBJ2-1; 7 bases line up with TRBD2. The CDR3 extends over 18 amino acids. V trimming: 1 base; J trimming: 7 bases; junction bases outside the gene matches: 17. Germline CDR1 and CDR2: SGDLS and YYNGEE.

This rearrangement joins TRBV6-6 to TRBJ2-5, with 10 bases identical to TRBD2. This CDR3 has 16 amino acids. Per the germline V gene, CDR1 is MNHNY and CDR2 is SVGAGI (reference sequence). J lost 4 bases, V lost 5 bases, and 10 bases had no gene match. CDR3 DNA sequence: TGTGCCAGCAGTAGGCCGGGACTAGCGATGGGAGAGACCCAGTACTTC. As protein: CASSRPGLAMGETQYF.

The chain recombines TRBV7-9 with TRBJ2-1; D may match TRBD1 or TRBD2 (5 bases each). Germline CDR1 SEHNR, CDR2 FQNEAQ (reference sequence). The CDR3 is 13 amino acids. V shed 9 bases and J shed 8 bases, with 17 bases lying between them. The CDR3 sequence is CASGTSEAYEQFF. The CDR3 nucleotides read TGTGCCAGTGGGACGTCAGAAGCATATGAGCAGTTCTTC.

This chain uses TRBV7-9 with TRBJ2-3, with D perhaps matching TRBD2 (6 bases). V lost 1 base and J 3 bases, leaving 11 bases between the germline ends. The V gene's germline CDR1 is SEHNR and CDR2 FQNEAQ (reference sequence). The CDR3 is made up of 15 amino acids. The CDR3 sequence: CASSLGLANTDTQYF. The DNA of the CDR3 is TGTGCCAGCAGCTTAGGTCTAGCGAATACAGATACGCAGTATTTT.

The chain carries TRBV9 and TRBJ2-7, with a weak D call TRBD1 (5 bases). Trimming took 2 bases from V and 3 from J, leaving 12 bases between them. Germline V gene lookup returns CDR1 SGDLS and CDR2 YYNGEE. The CDR3 is 14 amino acids. This CDR3 reads CASSVGGQGYEQYF. The CDR3 DNA is TGTGCCAGCAGCGTGGGTGGGCAGGGCTACGAGCAGTACTTC.

Here the CDR3 DNA reads TGTGCCAGCAGTCACGGGACTAGCGGGAGAACTGAGCAGTTCTTC. It is translated as CASSHGTSGRTEQFF. The rearrangement links TRBV27 to TRBJ2-1; 14 nucleotides agree with TRBD2. Germline loops: CDR1 MNHEY, CDR2 SMNVEV (reference sequence). The CDR3 is 15 residues long. J was trimmed by 9 bases and V by 5 bases; bases with no gene match: 6.

V and J are TRBV2 and TRBJ2-1; D unclear. The CDR3 is made up of 14 amino acids. Deletions cut 2 bases from V and 7 bases from J, with 12 bases between. Germline V lookup: CDR1 SNHLY, CDR2 FYNNEI. DNA of the CDR3: TGTGCCAGCAGTGAATTTAATAGGGAAAATGAGCAGTTCTTC. This gives the protein CASSEFNRENEQFF.

The rearrangement uses TRBV5-6 and TRBJ2-5; 8 positions match TRBD2. V lost 4 bases and J lost 2; bases outside the gene matches: 10. The germline V gene encodes CDR1 SGHDT and CDR2 YYEEEE. CDR3 length: 16 amino acids. CDR3 DNA sequence: TGTGCCAGCAGCCCGAGTGGGCGGGAGGTTCAAGAGACCCAGTACTTC. Its protein product is CASSPSGREVQETQYF.

A word on this clone: A read error may account for a junction end that differs from germline. This rearrangement joins TRBV5-8 to TRBJ2-7, with 8 positions matching TRBD2. Germline-derived CDR1 and CDR2 are SGHTS and YDEGEE. The CDR3 extends over 17 amino acids. This CDR3 is CASSQDPPSTSGYEQYF. CDR3 DNA: TGCGCCAGCAGCCAAGATCCACCCTCAACTAGCGGCTACGAGCAGTACTTC.

The CDR3 DNA is TGTGCCAGCAGTTCTACCCTTGAGGCTCCACACAGCTACGAGCAGTACTTC. This sequence encodes CASSSTLEAPHSYEQYF. The J gene is TRBJ2-7, the V gene TRBV28, with D unclear. Looked up from germline, CDR1 is MDHEN and CDR2 is SYDVKM. V lost 4 bases, J lost 3 bases, and 22 bases lay in between. The CDR3 spans 17 residues.

The chain couples TRBV7-6 to TRBJ2-5, with no clear D. Germline CDR1 SGHVS, CDR2 FNYEAQ. Trimming removed 1 base from V and 6 bases from J, with 9 bases in between. The CDR3 is 13 amino acids. This CDR3 is CASSLEAEKTQYF. The CDR3, as DNA: TGTGCCAGCAGCTTAGAGGCGGAAAAGACCCAGTACTTC.

J is TRBJ1-1 and V is TRBV29-1, with 9 bases fitting TRBD1. The CDR3 runs 14 residues. The junction had 13 bases not matched to a gene; V was cut back by 7 bases and J by 7 bases. Germline assignment: CDR1 SQVTM and CDR2 ANQGSEA. In DNA form, the CDR3 reads TGCAGCGCGATAGGCGGACAGGGGAGGATTGAAGCTTTCTTT. Protein product: CSAIGGQGRIEAFF.

This chain uses TRBV7-8 with TRBJ1-1; D gene ambiguous. This CDR3 region has 12 residues. Germline V gene data show CDR1 as SGHVS and CDR2 as FQNEAQ. This CDR3 reads CASGRADTEAFF. The CDR3 DNA follows: TGTGCGTCTGGGAGGGCCGACACTGAAGCTTTCTTT.

The rearrangement uses TRBV28 and TRBJ1-5; D is possibly TRBD1 (6 bases). Germline V gene sequence: CDR1 MDHEN, CDR2 SYDVKM. V was cut by 5 bases and J by 0 bases, with 11 bases left in between. There are 15 residues in the CDR3. The CDR3 DNA reads as TGTGCCAGCAGTCCGACAGGACGTAGCAATCAGCCCCAGCATTTT. It codes for CASSPTGRSNQPQHF.

A single count supports this clone. The chain has TRBV9 and TRBJ1-4; TRBD1 might be the D (5 bases). This CDR3 contains 15 residues. The germline V and J ends were trimmed by 0 bases and 2 bases, with 8 bases remaining between them. From germline, CDR1 is SGDLS and CDR2 YYNGEE. CDR3 DNA sequence: TGTGCCAGCAGCGTAGGATGGGGGACTAATGAAAAACTGTTTTTT. Its protein product is CASSVGWGTNEKLFF.

The chain joins TRBV5-6 to TRBJ2-7, with D unclear. V was pared by 4 bases and J by 0 bases, with 5 bases between. Per the germline V gene, CDR1 is SGHDT and CDR2 is YYEEEE. CDR3 length equals 12 residues. The CDR3 DNA is TGTGCCAGCAGCCAGAGCTCCTACGAGCAGTACTTC. Amino acids: CASSQSSYEQYF.

The gene calls are TRBV7-6 and TRBJ2-2; D not certain. V gave up 1 base and J gave up 1 base, with 7 bases separating them. The length of the CDR3 is 15 residues. CDR1 and CDR2 from the germline V gene are SGHVS and FNYEAQ. DNA of the CDR3: TGTGCCAGCAGCTTAGTCCCAGAGAACACCGGGGAGCTGTTTTTT. Protein: CASSLVPENTGELFF.

The chain recombines TRBV10-3 with TRBJ2-1; TRBD2 matches 11 bases. CDR1 and CDR2 (germline): ENHRY, SYGVKD. The V segment lost 5 bases and the J segment 7 bases; nucleotides outside the gene matches: 13. The CDR3 is 17 amino acids. CDR3 residues: CAISSTTLAGEVNEQFF. The CDR3 nucleotides are TGTGCCATCAGTTCGACCACACTAGCGGGAGAGGTAAATGAGCAGTTCTTC.

The chain couples TRBV5-6 to TRBJ2-7; perhaps D is TRBD1 or TRBD2 (5 bases each). CDR1 and CDR2 (germline): SGHDT, YYEEEE. Between the trimmed V and J ends, which lost 2 bases and 0 bases, there was a span of 9 bases. This CDR3 spans 14 amino acids. This chain's CDR3 is CASSFGTHSYEQYF. CDR3 sequence (DNA): TGTGCCAGCAGCTTTGGGACCCACTCCTACGAGCAGTACTTC.

This sequence joins TRBV19 and TRBJ2-7; D gene unclear. The V gene's germline CDR1 is LNHDA and CDR2 SQIVND (reference sequence). The V and J ends lost 9 bases and 0 bases respectively, with 21 bases between them. CDR3 size: 16 residues. The CDR3 DNA follows: TGTGCCAGGAGTGTCCAGGCAAATGACGGCTCCTACGAGCAGTACTTC. Protein product: CARSVQANDGSYEQYF. Supplemented by reference TRBV19 and TRBJ2-7, the full variable domain reads DGGITQSPKYLFRKEGQNVTLSCEQNLNHDAMYWYRQDPGQGLRLIYYSQIVNDFQKGDIAEGYSVSREKKESFPLTVTSAQKNPTAFYLCARSVQANDGSYEQYFGPGTRLTVT.

The chain uses TRBV4-2 and TRBJ2-3; D not certain. Between the trimmed V and J ends, which lost 8 bases and 0 bases, there was a span of 9 bases. The CDR3 consists of 13 residues. The germline gives CDR1 LGHNA, CDR2 YNFKEQ. CDR3 sequence reads: CASGLLSTDTQYF. DNA of the CDR3: TGTGCCAGCGGGCTCCTAAGCACAGATACGCAGTATTTT.

This chain joins TRBV19 and TRBJ2-1, with D hard to call. CDR1 is LNHDA, CDR2 SQIVND, per germline (reference sequence). The V end was cut by 1 base, the J end by 2 bases, with 6 bases between. CDR3 length: 14 amino acids. The CDR3 DNA reads TGTGCCAGTAGTATAGCCCCTGCCTACAATGAGCAGTTCTTC. It codes for CASSIAPAYNEQFF.

This CDR3 is CASSLGAGPAYEQYF. The CDR3 DNA reads as TGTGCCAGCAGCTTAGGAGCGGGACCCGCTTACGAGCAGTACTTC. The V gene is TRBV9, the J gene TRBJ2-7; 7 bases fit TRBD2. This CDR3 has 15 residues. V shed 4 bases, J shed 4 bases, and the junction held 11 bases outside the gene matches. The germline V gene has CDR1 SGDLS and CDR2 YYNGEE.

The rearrangement links TRBV7-2 to TRBJ2-5; no definite D call. Germline-derived CDR1 and CDR2 are SGHTA and FQGNSA. With 1 base removed from V and 5 bases from J, the gap between germline ends came to 5 bases. CDR3 length equals 12 residues. The CDR3 nucleotides are TGTGCCAGCAGCTTAGGATGGGAGACCCAGTACTTC. Translation gives CASSLGWETQYF.

V usage is TRBV7-8 and J usage is TRBJ1-4; 12 positions agree with TRBD1. The germline V gene has CDR1 SGHVS and CDR2 FQNEAQ. This CDR3 has 15 residues. Losses at the gene ends were 0 bases for V and 14 bases for J; bases not matched to a gene: 7. CDR3 coding DNA: TGTGCCAGCAGCTTAGCGGGACAGGGGGCCCCCGGCCTGTTTTTT. This gives the protein CASSLAGQGAPGLFF.

This clone came up a few times. The rearrangement uses TRBV7-3 and TRBJ1-2, with D perhaps TRBD1 (5 bases). The germline gives CDR1 SGHTA, CDR2 FQGTGA. The CDR3 totals 16 residues. V was shortened by 5 bases and J by 8 bases, with 24 bases between the two germline ends. For the CDR3, the DNA is TGTGCCAGCAGCCCACGCCCGGGACGGGGGAGTGAAGGCTACACCTTC. It yields the protein CASSPRPGRGSEGYTF.

This chain uses TRBV7-9 with TRBJ2-1, with 11 bases identical to TRBD2. V lost 6 bases and J lost 6; bases outside the gene matches: 10. Germline V gives CDR1 SEHNR, CDR2 FQNEAQ (reference sequence). CDR3 length equals 16 residues. The DNA for the CDR3 is TGTGCCAGCAGTCCGGGTAGCGGGAGGGCCTTCAATGAGCAGTTCTTC. Residues: CASSPGSGRAFNEQFF.